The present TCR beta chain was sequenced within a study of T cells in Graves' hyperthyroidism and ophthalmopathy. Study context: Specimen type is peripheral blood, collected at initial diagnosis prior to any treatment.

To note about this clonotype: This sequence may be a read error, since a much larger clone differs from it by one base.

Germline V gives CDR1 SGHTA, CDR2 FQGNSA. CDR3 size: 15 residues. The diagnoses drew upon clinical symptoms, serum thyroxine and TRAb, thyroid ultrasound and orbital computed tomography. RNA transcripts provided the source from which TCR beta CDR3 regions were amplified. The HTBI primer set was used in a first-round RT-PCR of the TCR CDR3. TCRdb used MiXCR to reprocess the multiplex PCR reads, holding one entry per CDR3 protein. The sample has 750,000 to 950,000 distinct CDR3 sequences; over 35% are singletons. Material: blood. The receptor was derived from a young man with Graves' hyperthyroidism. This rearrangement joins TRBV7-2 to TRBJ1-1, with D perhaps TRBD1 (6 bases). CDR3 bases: TGTGCCAGCGGCTTATCGGGGGCCAGCCGATTTGAAGCTTTCTTT. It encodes CASGLSGASRFEAFF.